Sequencing of this T cell receptor (beta chain) was carried out in a study of cytomegalovirus exposure and HLA in healthy donors. Primers for the PCR totalled 60 Vbeta and 13 Jbeta. Sequencing was performed with immunoSEQ multiplex PCR; in TCRdb, only in-frame clones are kept and a portion is missing. The data contain 100,000 to 150,000 clones, 60% to 75% of them singletons. The clonotype was recovered from a woman in her fifties or sixties in good health and CMV-seropositive. Sequences were obtained from PBMCs.

The chain's CDR3 is CASSAPRTDFSNQPQHF. Written as DNA, the CDR3 is TGTGCCAGTAGTGCTCCCCGAACAGATTTTAGCAATCAGCCCCAGCATTTT. The chain has TRBV19 and TRBJ1-5; D not resolved. The V end lost 5 bases, the J end lost 0 bases, and 17 bases lay between the germline ends. The CDR3 is made up of 17 amino acids. The V gene's germline CDR1 is LNHDA and CDR2 SQIVND (reference sequence).